This record looks at one TCR beta chain sequence and its context. The record originates from a study of blood T cell repertoires in COVID-19. Overall study: COVID-19 samples collected from the United States, Italy and Spain covered acute and convalescent phases. Sample material is recorded as cDNA or gDNA derived from T cells, B-cell-depleted T cells, or PBMCs.

The repertoire was sequenced with immunoSEQ multiplex PCR; TCRdb's copy has only in-frame clones and lacks some. The data show 60,000 to 85,000 clones, 75% to 95% seen once. The CDR3 extends over 15 amino acids. Germline-derived CDR1 and CDR2 are LGHDT and YNNKEL (reference sequence). V gave up 0 bases and J gave up 5 bases; unmatched junction bases: 4. V gene TRBV3-1 (or the pseudogene TRBV3-2) combines with J gene TRBJ2-3; 8 nucleotides match TRBD2. The sample consisted of peripheral blood. This TCR was sampled from a man between 40 and 49 years old with COVID-19, enrolled during active disease. The CDR3 region is CASSQDLSGGDTQYF. In nucleotides, the CDR3 is TGTGCCAGCAGCCAAGATCTGAGCGGGGGAGATACGCAGTATTTT.